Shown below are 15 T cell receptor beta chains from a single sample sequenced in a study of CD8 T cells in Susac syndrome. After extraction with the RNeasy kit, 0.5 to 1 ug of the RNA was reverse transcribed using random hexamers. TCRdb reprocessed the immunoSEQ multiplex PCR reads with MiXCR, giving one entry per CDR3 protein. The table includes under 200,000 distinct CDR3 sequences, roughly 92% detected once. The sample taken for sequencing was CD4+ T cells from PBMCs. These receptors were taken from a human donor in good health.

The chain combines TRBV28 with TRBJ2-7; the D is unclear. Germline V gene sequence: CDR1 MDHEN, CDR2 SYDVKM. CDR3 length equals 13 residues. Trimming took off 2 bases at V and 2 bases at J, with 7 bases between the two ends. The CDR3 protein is CASSLPQTYEQYV. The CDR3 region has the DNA TGTGCCAGCAGTTTACCTCAGACCTACGAGCAGTACGTC.

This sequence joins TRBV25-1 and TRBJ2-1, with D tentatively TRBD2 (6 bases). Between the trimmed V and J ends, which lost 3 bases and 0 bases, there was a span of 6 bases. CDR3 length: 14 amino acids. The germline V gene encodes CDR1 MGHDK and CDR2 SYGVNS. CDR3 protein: CASSEGGSYNEQFF. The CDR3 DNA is TGTGCCAGCAGTGAGGGGGGCTCCTACAATGAGCAGTTCTTC.

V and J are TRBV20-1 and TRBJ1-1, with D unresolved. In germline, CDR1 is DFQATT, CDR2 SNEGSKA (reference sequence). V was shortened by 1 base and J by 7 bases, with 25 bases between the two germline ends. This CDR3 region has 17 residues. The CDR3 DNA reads TGCAGTGCTAGAGGTTTTACATGGGCCCGAGATTCGGTTGAAGCTTTCTTT. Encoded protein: CSARGFTWARDSVEAFF.

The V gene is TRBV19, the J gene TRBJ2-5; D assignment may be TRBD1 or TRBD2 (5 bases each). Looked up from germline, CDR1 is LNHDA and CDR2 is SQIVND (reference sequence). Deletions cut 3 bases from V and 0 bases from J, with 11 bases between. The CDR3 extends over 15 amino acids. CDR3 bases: TGTGCCAGTAGTATTGGGACGGGGTACCAAGAGACCCAGTACTTC. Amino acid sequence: CASSIGTGYQETQYF.

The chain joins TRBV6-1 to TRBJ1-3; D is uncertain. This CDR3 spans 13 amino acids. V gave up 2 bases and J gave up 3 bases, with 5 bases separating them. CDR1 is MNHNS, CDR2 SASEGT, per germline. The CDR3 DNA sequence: TGTGCCAGCAGTGAAACCCATGGAAACACCATATATTTT. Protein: CASSETHGNTIYF.

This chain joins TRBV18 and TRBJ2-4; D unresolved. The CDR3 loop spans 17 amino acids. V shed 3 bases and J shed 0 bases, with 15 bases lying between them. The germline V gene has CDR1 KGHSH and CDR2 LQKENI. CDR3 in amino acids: CASSPSGPERAKNIQYF. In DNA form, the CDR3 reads TGTGCCAGCTCACCGTCTGGGCCGGAGCGAGCCAAAAACATTCAGTACTTC.

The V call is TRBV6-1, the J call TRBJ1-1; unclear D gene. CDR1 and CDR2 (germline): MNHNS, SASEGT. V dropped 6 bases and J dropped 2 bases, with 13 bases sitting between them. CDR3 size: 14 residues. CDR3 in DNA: TGTGCCAGCAGGCTGGAGAAGCTAAACACTGAAGCTTTCTTT. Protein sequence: CASRLEKLNTEAFF.

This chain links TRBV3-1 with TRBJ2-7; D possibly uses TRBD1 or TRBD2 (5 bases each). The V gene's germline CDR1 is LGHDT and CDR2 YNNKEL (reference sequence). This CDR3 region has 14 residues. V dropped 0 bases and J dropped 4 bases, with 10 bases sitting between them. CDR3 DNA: TGTGCCAGCAGCCAAGACCCGAGGGGATACGAGCAGTACGTC. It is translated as CASSQDPRGYEQYV.

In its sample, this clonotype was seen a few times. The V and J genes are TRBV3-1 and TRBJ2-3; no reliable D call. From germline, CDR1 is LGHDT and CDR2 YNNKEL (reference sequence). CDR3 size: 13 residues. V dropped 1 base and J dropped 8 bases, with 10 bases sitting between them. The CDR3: CASSQGLVGTQYF. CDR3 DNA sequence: TGTGCCAGCAGCCAAGGTCTAGTAGGTACGCAGTATTTT.

CDR3 nucleotide sequence: TGTGCCAGCAGCTTAGAGCGGTTCGGGACCCAGTACTTC. Its protein product is CASSLERFGTQYF. This chain links TRBV7-2 with TRBJ2-5, with a tentative D call TRBD2 (5 bases). From germline, CDR1 is SGHTA and CDR2 FQGNSA. The CDR3 has 13 residues. Deletions cut 1 base from V and 7 bases from J, with 10 bases between.

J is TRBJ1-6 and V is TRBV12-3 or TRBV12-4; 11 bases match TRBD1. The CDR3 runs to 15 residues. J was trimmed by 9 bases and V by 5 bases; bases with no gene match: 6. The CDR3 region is CASSQTGQGGSPLHF. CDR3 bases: TGTGCCAGCAGTCAAACGGGACAGGGGGGTTCACCCCTCCACTTT.

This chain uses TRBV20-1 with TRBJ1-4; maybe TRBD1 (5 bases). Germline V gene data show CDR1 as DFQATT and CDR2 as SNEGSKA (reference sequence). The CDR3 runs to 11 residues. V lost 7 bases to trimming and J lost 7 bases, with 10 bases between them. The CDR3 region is CSGRAGEKLFF. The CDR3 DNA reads TGCAGTGGCAGGGCGGGTGAAAAACTGTTTTTT.

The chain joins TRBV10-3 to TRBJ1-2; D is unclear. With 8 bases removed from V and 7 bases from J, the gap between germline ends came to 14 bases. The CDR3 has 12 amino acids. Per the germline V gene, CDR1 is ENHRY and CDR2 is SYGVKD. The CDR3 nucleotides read TGTGCCATCTCTGCCACCGGGCTTGGCTACACCTTC. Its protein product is CAISATGLGYTF.

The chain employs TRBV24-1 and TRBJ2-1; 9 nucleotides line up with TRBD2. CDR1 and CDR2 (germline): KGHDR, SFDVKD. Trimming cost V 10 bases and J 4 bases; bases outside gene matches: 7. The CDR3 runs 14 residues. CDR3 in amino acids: CATQGGLAYNEQFF. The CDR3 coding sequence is TGTGCCACGCAGGGGGGACTAGCTTACAATGAGCAGTTCTTC.

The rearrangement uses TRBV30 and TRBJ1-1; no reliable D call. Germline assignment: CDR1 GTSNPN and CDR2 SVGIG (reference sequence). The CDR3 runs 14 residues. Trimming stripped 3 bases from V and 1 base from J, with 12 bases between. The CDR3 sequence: CAWRAAGRNTEAFF. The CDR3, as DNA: TGTGCCTGGAGAGCCGCTGGTCGGAACACTGAAGCTTTCTTT.